This T cell receptor (beta chain) was found in a study of glioma-infiltrating T cells. Points from the study as a whole: Above-expected tissue-blood divergence occurred in all gliomas, most in low-grade ones.

The J segment lost 2 bases and the V segment lost 4 bases, leaving 10 bases of the junction unmatched. This CDR3 has 17 residues. Germline-derived CDR1 and CDR2 are LGHDT and YNNKEL (reference sequence). Of note for this clonotype: Antigen: not known.

Amplification of TCR alpha and beta CDR3 regions from RNA used iRepertoire nested multiplex PCR. For one-step reverse transcription and amplification, about 90-450 ng of tissue mRNA or PBMC total RNA was used. Via MiXCR, TCRdb re-called the multiplex PCR reads, giving one row per CDR3 protein. Found here are 3,000 to 4,000 distinct CDR3 sequences, 15% to 20% of them singletons; the top ten hold 45% to 55%. The material sequenced was glioma tissue, nonneoplastic brain tissue, or PBMCs (not recorded which). This clonotype was sampled from a human donor with low-grade glioma or glioblastoma, undergoing nonglioma brain surgery, or in good health (not recorded which). The V gene is TRBV3-1, the J gene TRBJ2-2, with 7 positions matching TRBD2. The CDR3 bases are TGTGCCAGCAGCCCCTGGACACTAGCGATAAACACCGGGGAGCTGTTTTTT. Translating gives CASSPWTLAINTGELFF.